The entry below describes one T cell receptor beta chain. This sample stems from a study of quantifying T cell responses using KT2 cells. In the study overall: TCR alpha and beta constant-region primers primed reverse transcription of RNA.

An oligo carrying a UMI was ligated to the cDNA 3' end. An equimolar mix of RC1.1 and RC1.2 primed the beta chain across TRBC1 and TRBC2. TCRdb independently ran MiXCR on the UMI-ligation and nested PCR reads; one entry per CDR3 protein. The sample includes around 35,000 distinct CDR3 sequences, 10% of them seen just once. CDR3 length: 18 amino acids. The germline gives CDR1 MNHEY, CDR2 SMNVEV (reference sequence). V was cut by 5 bases and J by 0 bases, with 20 bases left in between. Known numbers of the T cell clone KT2 were added to PBMC. KT2 cells were mixed with fixed PBMC numbers at varying ratios.

This TCR was recovered from a human donor. The chain couples TRBV27 to TRBJ1-3; D possibly corresponds to TRBD1 (5 bases). The sample taken for sequencing was PBMCs spiked with cells of the T cell clone KT2. Here the CDR3 reads CASSKISGSRSSGNTIYF. For the CDR3, the DNA is TGTGCCAGCAGTAAAATTTCAGGGTCCCGCTCCTCTGGAAACACCATATATTTT.